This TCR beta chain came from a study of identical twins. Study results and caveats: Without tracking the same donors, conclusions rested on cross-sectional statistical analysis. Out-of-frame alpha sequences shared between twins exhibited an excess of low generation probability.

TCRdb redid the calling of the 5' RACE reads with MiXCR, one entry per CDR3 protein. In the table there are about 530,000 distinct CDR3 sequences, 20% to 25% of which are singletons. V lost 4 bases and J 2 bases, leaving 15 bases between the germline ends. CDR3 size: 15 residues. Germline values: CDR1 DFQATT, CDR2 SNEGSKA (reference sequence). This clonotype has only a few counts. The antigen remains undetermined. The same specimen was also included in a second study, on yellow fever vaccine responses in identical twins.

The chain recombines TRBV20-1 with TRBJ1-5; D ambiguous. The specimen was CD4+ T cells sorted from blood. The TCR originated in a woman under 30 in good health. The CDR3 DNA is TGCAGTGCTATCGGAGAACAAGTAGGCAATCAGCCCCAGCATTTT. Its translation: CSAIGEQVGNQPQHF.